This record concerns one T cell receptor beta chain sequence. This clonotype was picked up a small number of times. No antigen is known for it. The sample holds no much larger clone one base away, and base qualities are not on file. Taken from cysteine to phenylalanine, the CDR3 has 14 residues. The DNA shown is the 42-base CDR3, in frame from base 1. Trimming costs V 5 bases and J 7 bases, and their ends lie 17 bases apart. CDR1 and CDR2 were assigned from the germline V gene (reference sequence) as SGHAT and FQDESV. This specimen comes from a study of early T cells in non-severe SARS-CoV-2 infection (dated by TCRdb to the early 2020s). Regarding the research as a whole: Because TCR sequencing was done on bulk RNA from unsorted whole blood, the alpha and beta chains could not be paired. Overall results and qualifications from the work: VDJdb matching was skewed toward anti-spike CD8 responses, so virus-specific expansions were likely underestimated and private and CD4 specificities were missed.

The study was a case-control design nested within a healthcare worker cohort in London, UK, with weekly nasopharyngeal swab PCR tests and blood sampling. Healthcare workers were recruited during the week of the UK lockdown, between 23 and 31 March 2020, and followed weekly for up to roughly 15 weeks. The library relied on 5' RACE. Sequencing was performed on a NextSeq 500. The TCR library protocol attached unique molecular identifiers to individual cDNA molecules to correct for sequencing error and PCR bias. Both TCR alpha and beta chains were sequenced, and tight co-correlation was observed between alpha and beta sequence abundances in each sample. Per the original workflow: V gene, J gene and CDR3 annotation of TCR sequences was performed with Decombinator V4. TCRs were defined as expanded if a significant change between any two time points was detected under a Poisson model with p below 0.0001. TCR abundances were normalised to the total number of TCRs sequenced in each sample and reported as counts per million. MAIT TCRs were defined by TRAV1-2 paired with TRAJ12, TRAJ20 or TRAJ33, and iNKT TCRs by TRAV10 paired with TRAJ18. VDJdb, accessed 1 November 2021, was searched for CMV, EBV and SARS-CoV-2 annotated TCRs, excluding TCRs annotated for multiple antigens. Using fastp trimming at Q25 and MiXCR clonotype assembly, TCRdb reanalyzed the public sequencing data and kept in-frame beta chains. Every CDR3 protein is listed once, alongside the most common genes and DNA of its rows. TCRdb's processing, not the authors', yielded these V and J calls. A total of about 56,000 distinct CDR3 sequences appear in this sample, more than 12% of them only once. The ten most abundant clones make up approximately 4% of the sample.

The TCR was taken from an adult who was a healthcare worker with PCR-confirmed SARS-CoV-2 infection or an uninfected control (not recorded which). The rearranged segments are TRBV11-1 and TRBJ1-2, with the D gene not confidently named. This sample comprised whole blood, obtained at baseline. The DNA is TGTGCCAGCAGCGGGCAACCCGAAGCTAGTGGCTACACCTTC. It encodes CASSGQPEASGYTF.